The T cell receptor (delta chain) described here comes from a study of gamma-delta chains in newborns, infants, children. The overall study: Microbial exposure reportedly drives polyclonal innate γδ T cell expansion after birth.

TCRdb reprocessed the reads using CATT. The table has nearly 5,500 delta-chain clones, 18% seen once. This clone was seen only a few times. Germline V gene sequence: CDR1 TSWWSYY, CDR2 QGS. Losses at the gene ends were 6 bases for V and 10 bases for J; bases not matched to a gene: 22. This CDR3 has 18 residues. This receptor was identified in a child who was a newborn, infant or young child, either healthy, febrile or measles-vaccinated (not recorded which). V is TRDV1 and J is TRDJ1; 11 positions match TRDD3. Sequencing input: blood. DNA for the CDR3: TGTGCTCTTGGTTCTCACCTCGCCTACGAACTGGGGGATAGGGGACTCATCTTT. Translating gives CALGSHLAYELGDRGLIF.